These 5 T cell receptor beta chains were sequenced from one sample in a study of T cells after yellow fever vaccination. TCRdb re-analysed the 5' RACE reads in MiXCR, keeping a single row per CDR3 protein. The table shows under 600,000 distinct CDR3 sequences, with 21% occurring only once. Sequences were derived from PBMCs, sampled about 21 days after the first yellow fever vaccination. These receptors originate from a man between 18 and 29 years old who received the YFV17D yellow fever vaccine.

The chain recombines TRBV5-1 with TRBJ2-5; TRBD1 matches at 7 bases. Germline-derived CDR1 and CDR2 are SGHRS and YFSETQ. J was trimmed by 0 bases and V by 0 bases; bases with no gene match: 2. The CDR3 has 15 residues. The CDR3 spells CASSLDTGDQETQYF. Written as DNA, the CDR3 is TGCGCCAGCAGCTTGGATACAGGGGACCAAGAGACCCAGTACTTC.

This clonotype turned up a few times. The J gene is TRBJ2-3, the V gene TRBV29-1; 9 bases match TRBD2. Germline lookup yields CDR1 SQVTM and CDR2 ANQGSEA. V was pared by 4 bases and J by 0 bases, with 2 bases of the junction left unmatched. CDR3 length: 14 residues. CDR3 amino acids: CSVVAGGSTDTQYF. The CDR3 bases are TGCAGCGTTGTGGCGGGGGGGAGCACAGATACGCAGTATTTT.

Of note for this clonotype: At one boundary the junction diverges from the germline segment, which might be a read error. The chain employs TRBV24-1 and TRBJ2-3; 10 positions agree with TRBD1. Germline V gene data show CDR1 as KGHDR and CDR2 as SFDVKD. The CDR3 is 20 residues long. CDR3 bases: TGTGACACCAGTGGATCGGGACAGGGGTTAAACTTGGCCGGCACAGATACGCAGTATTTT. Translation gives CDTSGSGQGLNLAGTDTQYF.

This clonotype occurred a few times. The chain combines TRBV10-3 with TRBJ1-1; maybe TRBD1 (6 bases). Germline V gene data show CDR1 as ENHRY and CDR2 as SYGVKD. With 3 bases removed from V and 4 bases from J, the gap between germline ends came to 9 bases. The CDR3 has 13 residues. CDR3 protein: CAISEQGVTEAFF. The CDR3 nucleotides are TGTGCCATCAGTGAACAGGGTGTCACTGAAGCTTTCTTT.

This chain links TRBV9 with TRBJ2-3; 7 nucleotides agree with TRBD2. V lost 8 bases and J lost 2; bases outside the gene matches: 5. The CDR3 length is 13 residues. Germline lookup yields CDR1 SGDLS and CDR2 YYNGEE. CDR3 sequence reads: CASQSGATDTQYF. CDR3 DNA: TGTGCCAGTCAAAGCGGGGCCACAGATACGCAGTATTTT. Full variable domain (remainder filled in from reference TRBV9 and TRBJ2-3): DSGVTQTPKHLITATGQRVTLRCSPRSGDLSVYWYQQSLDQGLQFLIQYYNGEERAKGNILERFSAQQFPDLHSELNLSSLELGDSALYFCASQSGATDTQYFGPGTRLTVL.